The rows below give T cell receptor beta chains drawn from one sample of a study of read filtering for tumor transcriptome and immune sequencing. Via MiXCR, TCRdb re-called the reads, giving one row per CDR3 protein. Among some 62,000 distinct CDR3 sequences listed, approximately 15% were seen once. Sequencing used a population of CD138-negative cells sorted from bone marrow. The source is a donor aged 40 or older with multiple myeloma. Each CDR3 is given with its conserved first and last residue. A D gene is named only where the DNA matches it firmly. Where a row states a size, it is once, few, many or the class of an expanded clone; other rows omit it.

v_gene: TRBV7-3; d_gene: TRBD2; abundance: many; j_gene: TRBJ2-1; CDR3nt: TGTGCCAGCAGCTTAAGTGGGGAGGAGACTAGCGGTTCAAGCTCCTACAATGAGCAGTTCTTC; CDR3aa: CASSLSGEETSGSSSYNEQFF
v_gene: TRBV10-3; d_gene: .; abundance: many; j_gene: TRBJ2-3; CDR3nt: TGTGCCATCAGCGACGGGGCCCCAGATACGCAGTATTTT; CDR3aa: CAISDGAPDTQYF
v_gene: TRBV6-2/TRBV6-3; d_gene: TRBD2; abundance: few; j_gene: TRBJ2-7; CDR3nt: TGTGCCAGCAGTTACCGACTAGCGGGGGGTTACGAGCAGTACTTC; CDR3aa: CASSYRLAGGYEQYF
v_gene: TRBV7-6; d_gene: .; abundance: .; j_gene: TRBJ2-1; CDR3nt: TGTGCCAGCAGCGGTTACAGGGATTACAATGAGCAGTTCTTC; CDR3aa: CASSGYRDYNEQFF
v_gene: TRBV12-3/TRBV12-4; d_gene: TRBD2; abundance: many; j_gene: TRBJ2-2; CDR3nt: TGTGCCAGCCGGGGACTAGCGGGCCCCGGGGAGCTGTTTTTT; CDR3aa: CASRGLAGPGELFF
v_gene: TRBV30; d_gene: .; abundance: many; j_gene: TRBJ1-6; CDR3nt: TGTGCCTGGACTGCGTCTGTTCAGGGACGGAATTCACCCCTCCACTTT; CDR3aa: CAWTASVQGRNSPLHF
v_gene: TRBV12-5; d_gene: TRBD2; abundance: many; j_gene: TRBJ2-1; CDR3nt: TGTGCTAGTGGATCCGCCCCAAGGACTAGCACTAGCAATGAGCAGTTCTTC; CDR3aa: CASGSAPRTSTSNEQFF
v_gene: TRBV6-2/TRBV6-3; d_gene: TRBD2; abundance: many; j_gene: TRBJ2-2; CDR3nt: TGTGCCAGCAGCCGCGGGACTAGCACCGGGGAGCTGTTTTTT; CDR3aa: CASSRGTSTGELFF
v_gene: TRBV19; d_gene: TRBD1; abundance: many; j_gene: TRBJ2-7; CDR3nt: TGTGCCAGTAGTGTCCCGGGACAGGGTACGGCCTACGAGCAGTACTTC; CDR3aa: CASSVPGQGTAYEQYF
v_gene: TRBV20-1; d_gene: TRBD1; abundance: many; j_gene: TRBJ1-1; CDR3nt: TGCAGTGCTACAGACAGGGTGGCCACTGAAGCTTTCTTT; CDR3aa: CSATDRVATEAFF
v_gene: TRBV5-1; d_gene: TRBD1; abundance: few; j_gene: TRBJ1-6; CDR3nt: TGCGCCAGCAGCCCGGCGGGACAGGGGTCGAATTCACCCCTCCACTTT; CDR3aa: CASSPAGQGSNSPLHF
v_gene: TRBV10-2; d_gene: .; abundance: .; j_gene: TRBJ1-1; CDR3nt: TGCGCCAGCATGGGGGGTCAGGGGAGAACTGAAGCTTTCTTT; CDR3aa: CASMGGQGRTEAFF
v_gene: TRBV6-2/TRBV6-3; d_gene: .; abundance: .; j_gene: TRBJ2-7; CDR3nt: TGTGCCAGCTCCCCAATCTACGAGCAGTACTTC; CDR3aa: CASSPIYEQYF
v_gene: TRBV5-1; d_gene: TRBD2; abundance: many; j_gene: TRBJ2-3; CDR3nt: TGCGCCAGCAGCTCGGGACTAGCGGGAGGCATCGGTATCACAGATACGCAGTATTTT; CDR3aa: CASSSGLAGGIGITDTQYF
v_gene: TRBV5-1; d_gene: .; abundance: many; j_gene: TRBJ2-5; CDR3nt: TGCGCCAGCAGCTTGGCAGGGTTGGAGACCCAGTACTTC; CDR3aa: CASSLAGLETQYF
v_gene: TRBV10-2; d_gene: .; abundance: many; j_gene: TRBJ2-7; CDR3nt: TGCGCCAGCAGTGAGTGGGAGAGGGAGCAGTACTTC; CDR3aa: CASSEWEREQYF
v_gene: TRBV11-2; d_gene: TRBD2; abundance: many; j_gene: TRBJ2-3; CDR3nt: TGTGCCAGCAGCCCGCAACTAGCGGGCACAGATACGCAGTATTTT; CDR3aa: CASSPQLAGTDTQYF
v_gene: TRBV19; d_gene: .; abundance: many; j_gene: TRBJ2-7; CDR3nt: TGTGCCAGTAGTCGCGGACGCGGGCTTTACGAGCAGTACTTC; CDR3aa: CASSRGRGLYEQYF